This T cell receptor (beta chain) was sequenced in a study of T cells after yellow fever vaccination. Study background: Fractions with few cells were prepared using SMART-Seq v4 Ultra Low Input.

Germline assignment: CDR1 SQVTM and CDR2 ANQGSEA. The CDR3 totals 13 residues. V gave up 5 bases and J gave up 6 bases, with 15 bases separating them. This clonotype has only a few counts. A single record per CDR3 protein comes from TCRdb applying MiXCR to the 5' RACE reads. The sample lists just over 250,000 distinct CDR3 sequences, about 5.2% occurring once. Source: CD4+ T cells sorted from PBMCs, taken on the day of the yellow fever booster vaccination. The V and J genes are TRBV29-1 and TRBJ2-3; D is perhaps TRBD1 or TRBD2 (5 bases each). The clonotype was recovered from a man aged 18 to 35 who received the YFV17D yellow fever vaccine. The CDR3 nucleotides read TGCAGCGTTTGGGACCTACGGTTTGATACGCAGTATTTT. This encodes CSVWDLRFDTQYF.